This T cell receptor beta chain was sequenced for a study of shared clonotypes between healthy human individuals. Overall study context: Ranging from 18 to 49 in age, donors were two women and a few men.

Using immunoSEQ multiplex PCR, the repertoire was profiled, and TCRdb retains in-frame clones only, with some absent. The sample includes about half a million clones, about 72% of them seen just once. The sequencing sample was made of PBMCs. This receptor was obtained from a woman aged 40 to 50 in good health. Some clones in this sample may be carry-over from other donors' samples.

The CDR3 spells CASSEAGQGPYNEQFF. In nucleotides, the CDR3 is TGTGCCAGCAGTGAAGCGGGACAGGGTCCCTACAATGAGCAGTTCTTC. The rearrangement uses TRBV6-1 and TRBJ2-1, with TRBD1 matching over 9 bases. The germline CDR1 and CDR2 sequences are MNHNS and SASEGT. This CDR3 is 16 amino acids long. After removal of 0 bases from V and 2 bases from J, the junction contained 2 bases not matched to a gene.